This T cell receptor (beta chain) comes out of a study of T cells in Graves' hyperthyroidism and ophthalmopathy. Template material for amplifying TCR beta CDR3 regions consisted of RNA transcripts. Using the HTBI primer set, a first-round RT-PCR was run on the TCR CDR3. TCRdb re-called the multiplex PCR reads with MiXCR, one entry per CDR3 protein. The sample has 600,000 to 800,000 distinct CDR3 sequences; roughly a third are singletons. Germline V CDR1 and CDR2: SGHVS, FQNEAQ. CDR3 size: 12 residues. Trimming shortened V by 4 bases and J by 7 bases, and 8 bases separated the two germline ends. This clonotype was recorded at least ten times. If no ophthalmopathy progression occurred within 18 months, Graves' hyperthyroidism was stable. The study excluded patients with uncontrolled infection, other autoimmune disease, pregnancy or lactation. Diagnoses used clinical symptoms, serum thyroxine and TRAb, thyroid ultrasound and orbital computed tomography. PBMCs were sourced from roughly 9.1 ml fresh peripheral blood.

Specimen: blood. The V call is TRBV7-8, the J call TRBJ1-5; D gene unclear. The source is a middle-aged woman with Graves' hyperthyroidism. CDR3 sequence: CASSSQSQPQHF. DNA for the CDR3: TGTGCCAGCAGCTCTCAGAGCCAGCCCCAGCATTTT. Based on the CDR3 plus reference TRBV7-8 and TRBJ1-5, the full variable domain is GAGVSQSPRYKVAKRGQDVALRCDPISGHVSLFWYQQALGQGPEFLTYFQNEAQLDKSGLPSDRFFAERPEGSVSTLKIQRTQQEDSAVYLCASSSQSQPQHFGDGTRLSIL.